This TCR beta chain was observed in a study of shared clonotypes between healthy human individuals. Study information: Participating donors consisted of a couple of women and three men aged 18 to 49. Study results and caveats: In having few donors, the study represented limited genetic and exposure-history diversity. Relative to memory subsets, naive subsets generally showed larger estimated richness.

The data were produced by immunoSEQ multiplex PCR, yet TCRdb's version contains in-frame clones alone and is incomplete. The repertoire holds a few million clones, around 95% seen once, with around 0.13% in the top ten. Comments on this clone: Its matching antigen is unknown.

From germline, CDR1 is MDHEN and CDR2 SYDVKM. The CDR3 covers 15 residues. Between the trimmed V and J ends, which lost 7 bases and 2 bases, there was a span of 15 bases. CD45RA-negative memory and CD45RA+ naive subsets were split from the CD4+ cells. The chain links TRBV28 to TRBJ1-5, with unresolved D. The source material was naive CD4+ T cells sorted from blood. The subset here: CD45RA+ positively selected. The clonotype was recovered from a man aged 18 to 29 in good health. CDR3 loop: CASNLGVLGNQPQHF. CDR3 DNA sequence: TGTGCCAGCAACCTCGGGGTTTTGGGCAATCAGCCCCAGCATTTT. Together with reference TRBV28 and TRBJ1-5, the CDR3 gives the full variable domain: DVKVTQSSRYLVKRTGEKVFLECVQDMDHENMFWYRQDPGLGLRLIYFSYDVKMKEKGDIPEGYSVSREKKERFSLILESASTNQTSMYLCASNLGVLGNQPQHFGDGTRLSIL.